The 9 T cell receptor beta chains presented below share a single source sample, sequenced in a study of blood T cell repertoires in COVID-19. Assay: immunoSEQ multiplex PCR; the TCRdb copy retains only in-frame clones and omits some. The sample includes a few hundred thousand clones, roughly 90% of them seen just once. Sequenced: PBMCs or T cells enriched from blood (not recorded which). The receptors here all came from a woman aged 45-65 years who had been exposed to COVID-19.

The chain carries TRBV15 and TRBJ1-5; D gene ambiguous. CDR1 is LNHNV and CDR2 is YYDKDF in the germline V gene (reference sequence). Trimming left V 0 bases short and J 3 bases short, with 9 bases between. CDR3 size: 15 residues. CDR3 DNA sequence: TGTGCCACCAGCAGAGATCCCTTTCTCAATCAGCCCCAGCATTTT. It codes for CATSRDPFLNQPQHF.

This clone was detected a few times. The chain has TRBV28 and TRBJ2-7; 7 nucleotides align to TRBD1. This CDR3 is 14 amino acids long. V lost 7 bases and J lost 4; bases outside the gene matches: 10. Germline loops: CDR1 MDHEN, CDR2 SYDVKM. CDR3 coding DNA: TGTGCCAGCACCCCGGGACAGCAAACTTACGAGCAGTACTTC. This gives the protein CASTPGQQTYEQYF. Combining the CDR3 with reference TRBV28 and TRBJ2-7 gives the whole variable domain DVKVTQSSRYLVKRTGEKVFLECVQDMDHENMFWYRQDPGLGLRLIYFSYDVKMKEKGDIPEGYSVSREKKERFSLILESASTNQTSMYLCASTPGQQTYEQYFGPGTRLTVT.

This clone has a handful of counts. The J gene is TRBJ1-3, the V gene TRBV3-1 (or the pseudogene TRBV3-2); 9 nucleotides match TRBD1. Germline V gene data show CDR1 as LGHDT and CDR2 as YNNKEL (reference sequence). The CDR3 is 16 amino acids. The J segment lost 3 bases and the V segment lost 5 bases, leaving 8 bases of the junction unmatched. The CDR3 here is CASSVRQGVLGNTIYF. Written as DNA, the CDR3 is TGTGCCAGCAGCGTCCGACAGGGGGTACTTGGAAACACCATATATTTT.

The chain joins TRBV7-8 to TRBJ2-5; 9 nucleotides line up with TRBD2. The J segment lost 3 bases and the V segment lost 5 bases, leaving 7 bases of the junction unmatched. There are 15 residues in the CDR3. Germline values: CDR1 SGHVS, CDR2 FQNEAQ. The CDR3 spells CASSQQAGGKETQYF. For the CDR3, the DNA is TGTGCCAGCAGCCAACAAGCGGGGGGTAAAGAGACCCAGTACTTC.

The chain combines TRBV28 with TRBJ2-3; the D gene is possibly TRBD2 (6 bases). This CDR3 is 13 amino acids long. CDR1 is MDHEN and CDR2 is SYDVKM in the germline V gene. V lost 8 bases, J lost 2 bases, and 11 bases lay in between. CDR3 sequence (DNA): TGTGCCAGCGGCGGGACCCTCACAGATACGCAGTATTTT. Translated: CASGGTLTDTQYF.

V gene TRBV9 combines with J gene TRBJ1-1, with 7 positions matching TRBD1. V trimming: 4 bases; J trimming: 5 bases; junction bases outside the gene matches: 8. CDR1 is SGDLS and CDR2 is YYNGEE in the germline V gene. CDR3 size: 14 residues. The CDR3 DNA is TGTGCCAGCAGCCTCACGCAGGGGGAAACTGAAGCTTTCTTT. It is translated as CASSLTQGETEAFF. Complete variable domain (other parts from reference TRBV9 and TRBJ1-1): DSGVTQTPKHLITATGQRVTLRCSPRSGDLSVYWYQQSLDQGLQFLIQYYNGEERAKGNILERFSAQQFPDLHSELNLSSLELGDSALYFCASSLTQGETEAFFGQGTRLTVV.

This chain uses TRBV15 with TRBJ1-1, with a weak D call TRBD1 (6 bases). V gave up 3 bases and J gave up 4 bases, with 15 bases separating them. In germline, CDR1 is LNHNV, CDR2 YYDKDF (reference sequence). The CDR3 contains 15 residues. The DNA of the CDR3 is TGTGCCACCAGCAGGTCTACAGGGAGGGGCACTGAAGCTTTCTTT. Protein product: CATSRSTGRGTEAFF.

The chain is built from TRBV30 and TRBJ2-3; the match to TRBD1 covers 9 bases. The CDR3 loop spans 16 amino acids. Germline CDR1 reads GTSNPN; CDR2 reads SVGIG (reference sequence). The V segment lost 6 bases and the J segment 5 bases; nucleotides outside the gene matches: 15. The CDR3 nucleotides read TGTGCCTGTGCGACCGGGACAGGGATCCGGGGAGATACGCAGTATTTT. Its protein is CACATGTGIRGDTQYF.

V usage is TRBV19 and J usage is TRBJ2-1; 8 bases line up with TRBD1. This CDR3 region has 14 residues. V shed 9 bases, J shed 4 bases, and the junction held 8 bases outside the gene matches. CDR1 is LNHDA and CDR2 is SQIVND in the germline V gene (reference sequence). CDR3 sequence (DNA): TGTGCCAGCCACCGGGACAGGAGTTACAATGAGCAGTTCTTC. This codes for CASHRDRSYNEQFF.